This T cell receptor beta chain appears in the sequencing data of a study of CD8+ T cells in alopecia areata. General study results and limits: On tofacitinib, scalp clonality and expanded CD8+ clones among top 100 fell significantly. Lesional scalp, especially alopecia totalis/universalis, showed higher clonality than normal scalp.

The treatment: oral pan-JAK inhibitor, 5-10 mg twice daily. Following extraction, RNA underwent reverse transcription to cDNA, which served as the sequencing template. Profiling relied on immunoSEQ multiplex PCR, and the TCRdb table lists in-frame clones only, not all of them. This sample has about 60,000 clones, with about half found just once. Note on this clone: Its cognate antigen is unknown.

From germline, CDR1 is SQVTM and CDR2 ANQGSEA. Deletions cut 3 bases from V and 1 base from J, with 7 bases between. CDR3 length equals 12 residues. V gene TRBV29-1 combines with J gene TRBJ2-7, with D maybe TRBD1 (5 bases). Here the sequenced sample was CD8+ T cells sorted from blood, taken at approximately week 37, from a patient treated with tofacitinib. The receptor's source is a human donor with alopecia areata. The CDR3 region is CSVESGSYEQYF. The DNA for the CDR3 is TGCAGCGTTGAGTCAGGGTCCTACGAGCAGTACTTC.